Listed here are 23 T cell receptor beta chains from one sample, sequenced in a study of shared clonotypes between healthy human individuals. TCRdb keeps only in-frame clones here, not all; method: immunoSEQ multiplex PCR. The top ten hold around 11% of the sample, which has over 400,000 clones, around four fifths seen once. Sequenced: PBMCs. Source of these receptors: a woman between 40 and 55 years old in good health. Some clones in this sample may be carry-over from other donors' samples.

The genes are TRBV25-1 and TRBJ2-5; TRBD1 matches 7 bases. TRBJ2-7 explains the end of the DNA better; the J call may be wrong. The germline gives CDR1 MGHDK, CDR2 SYGVNS. The CDR3 is made up of 13 amino acids. This CDR3 is CASRGTASYEQYF. CDR3 in DNA: TGTGCCAGCAGAGGGACAGCCTCCTACGAGCAGTACTTC.

The V call is TRBV4-2, the J call TRBJ1-2, with TRBD1 matching 7 bases. CDR3 length: 14 amino acids. CDR1 is LGHNA and CDR2 is YNFKEQ in the germline V gene. V dropped 1 base and J dropped 8; count of bases not matched to a gene: 7. This CDR3 is CASSQVGQGEGYTF. In DNA form, the CDR3 reads TGTGCCAGCAGCCAAGTTGGCCAGGGGGAAGGCTACACCTTC.

The chain carries TRBV2 and TRBJ2-1; TRBD2 matches 11 bases. J was trimmed by 4 bases and V by 8 bases; bases with no gene match: 4. Germline CDR1 and CDR2: SNHLY and FYNNEI. The CDR3 has 14 amino acids. The CDR3 here is CASLRTSGYNEQFF. The CDR3, as DNA: TGTGCCAGCCTTCGGACTAGCGGGTACAATGAGCAGTTCTTC.

This clone was seen a few times. The rearrangement links TRBV4-2 to TRBJ2-7; 8 bases match TRBD1. The CDR3 length is 17 residues. Germline-derived CDR1 and CDR2 are LGHNA and YNFKEQ. V trimming: 4 bases; J trimming: 0 bases; junction bases outside the gene matches: 11. The CDR3 here is CASSRVAGQESSYEQYF. Written as DNA, the CDR3 is TGTGCCAGCAGCCGAGTCGCGGGACAGGAGAGCTCCTACGAGCAGTACTTC.

This clone turned up a few times. A read error may be the cause here, since a much bigger clone is one base away. The sample carries other DNA sequences with the same CDR3. The J gene is TRBJ2-2, the V gene TRBV6-4; D remains ambiguous. Germline assignment: CDR1 MRHNA and CDR2 SNTAGT. The CDR3 consists of 13 residues. V was cut by 2 bases and J by 1 base, with 2 bases left in between. Here the CDR3 reads CASSDRNTGELFF. In DNA, the CDR3 is TGTGCCAGCAGTGACAGGAACACCGGGGAGCTGTTTTTT.

The gene calls are TRBV6-4 and TRBJ2-2; the D is unclear. The V end was cut by 10 bases, the J end by 5 bases, with 14 bases between. Germline assignment: CDR1 MRHNA and CDR2 SNTAGT. The CDR3 totals 13 residues. CDR3 sequence reads: CATRWSQTGELFF. Written as DNA, the CDR3 is TGTGCCACCCGATGGAGCCAAACCGGGGAGCTGTTTTTT.

The chain is built from TRBV2 and TRBJ2-5, with no clear D. Trimming left V 2 bases short and J 4 bases short, with 11 bases between. Germline V gene sequence: CDR1 SNHLY, CDR2 FYNNEI. CDR3 length: 14 amino acids. The CDR3 coding sequence is TGTGCCAGCAGTGAACTAGTTTCGATAGAGACCCAGTACTTC. Translating it yields CASSELVSIETQYF.

This clone was observed once. The chain recombines TRBV6-5 with TRBJ1-5, with TRBD1 matching over 7 bases. This CDR3 spans 15 amino acids. CDR1 and CDR2 from the germline V gene are MNHEY and SVGAGI. V shed 6 bases, J shed 4 bases, and the junction held 9 bases outside the gene matches. This CDR3 reads CASSLGGFKNQPQHF. DNA of the CDR3: TGTGCCAGCAGCTTAGGGGGCTTCAAGAATCAGCCCCAGCATTTT.

This chain joins TRBV5-1 and TRBJ2-5, with D tentatively TRBD1 (6 bases). Germline V gene lookup returns CDR1 SGHRS and CDR2 YFSETQ. The CDR3 runs to 12 residues. V lost 4 bases, J lost 5 bases, and 9 bases lay in between. The DNA for the CDR3 is TGCGCCAGCAGCATTACAGGGGAGACCCAGTACTTC. Encoded protein: CASSITGETQYF.

V is TRBV15 and J is TRBJ1-4; D is uncertain. The germline gives CDR1 LNHNV, CDR2 YYDKDF (reference sequence). The CDR3 totals 14 residues. V dropped 1 base and J dropped 8 bases, with 11 bases sitting between them. The CDR3 coding sequence is TGTGCCACCAGCAGAGCGAGGGAGTACGAAAAACTGTTTTTT. Amino acids: CATSRAREYEKLFF.

This sequence joins TRBV7-8 and TRBJ2-2; 11 bases fit TRBD1. CDR3 length: 16 residues. The germline gives CDR1 SGHVS, CDR2 FQNEAQ. V gave up 5 bases and J gave up 4 bases; unmatched junction bases: 6. The chain's CDR3 is CASSIRTGGSTGELFF. CDR3 in DNA: TGTGCCAGCAGCATCCGGACAGGGGGCAGCACCGGGGAGCTGTTTTTT.

This clone showed up just a few times. The V gene is TRBV5-4, the J gene TRBJ1-1; D is perhaps TRBD1 (5 bases). The germline CDR1 and CDR2 sequences are SGHNT and YYREEE (reference sequence). CDR3 length equals 14 residues. V lost 5 bases and J lost 2, with 13 bases in between. The CDR3 sequence is CASRPQDPNTEAFF. The CDR3 DNA reads as TGTGCCAGCAGACCACAGGACCCTAACACTGAAGCTTTCTTT.

The chain employs TRBV6-1 and TRBJ2-3; D gene ambiguous. Deletions cut 1 base from V and 0 bases from J, with 2 bases between. Germline V gene sequence: CDR1 MNHNS, CDR2 SASEGT. This CDR3 has 13 residues. The CDR3 nucleotides are TGTGCCAGCAGTGAAGGGAGCACAGATACGCAGTATTTT. It yields the protein CASSEGSTDTQYF.

The V and J genes are TRBV29-1 and TRBJ2-1; 7 bases fit TRBD2. Losses at the gene ends were 3 bases for V and 1 base for J; bases not matched to a gene: 6. Germline-derived CDR1 and CDR2 are SQVTM and ANQGSEA. The CDR3 has 15 residues. The CDR3, as DNA: TGCAGCGTTGAGGGGGGGTCACGATCCTACAATGAGCAGTTCTTC. Its translation: CSVEGGSRSYNEQFF.

The genes are TRBV7-3 and TRBJ2-3; D is undetermined. The germline V gene encodes CDR1 SGHTA and CDR2 FQGTGA. The CDR3 consists of 14 residues. Trimming removed 2 bases at V and 6 bases at J, with 12 bases between. As DNA, the CDR3 is TGTGCCAGCAGCTTAGGCTACGCTGGGGATACGCAGTATTTT. Translation: CASSLGYAGDTQYF.

Worth noting for this clone: One junction end disagrees with the germline gene, perhaps due to a read error. The V gene is TRBV30, the J gene TRBJ1-5; 12 bases fit TRBD1. Germline-derived CDR1 and CDR2 are GTSNPN and SVGIG (reference sequence). The CDR3 contains 15 residues. CDR3 sequence reads: CAWRAGTGGNQPQRF. The CDR3 DNA reads as TGTGCCTGGAGGGCCGGGACAGGGGGCAATCAGCCCCAGCGTTTT.

About this clone itself: Other DNA sequences of this sample code for an identical CDR3. This chain uses TRBV20-1 with TRBJ2-5; D gene unclear. V was cut by 4 bases and J by 2 bases, with 5 bases left in between. Per germline, CDR1 DFQATT and CDR2 SNEGSKA (reference sequence). The CDR3 consists of 11 residues. CDR3 DNA: TGCAGTGCTACAGTTCAAGAGACCCAGTACTTC. This gives the protein CSATVQETQYF.

At least ten counts were recorded for this clone. V usage is TRBV28 and J usage is TRBJ2-3, with 9 bases identical to TRBD1. CDR3 length: 15 amino acids. Germline V lookup: CDR1 MDHEN, CDR2 SYDVKM. The trim removed 5 bases at V and 1 base at J, leaving 4 bases unmatched. CDR3 coding DNA: TGTGCCAGCAGTACTGGGACAGGGCGCACAGATACGCAGTATTTT. Its translation is CASSTGTGRTDTQYF. The full variable domain, with the rest looked up from reference TRBV28 and TRBJ2-3, is DVKVTQSSRYLVKRTGEKVFLECVQDMDHENMFWYRQDPGLGLRLIYFSYDVKMKEKGDIPEGYSVSREKKERFSLILESASTNQTSMYLCASSTGTGRTDTQYFGPGTRLTVL.

The V gene is TRBV9, the J gene TRBJ2-1; 10 bases agree with TRBD2. Trimming at V came to 0 bases and at J to 8 bases, leaving 5 bases not matched to a gene. The germline V gene has CDR1 SGDLS and CDR2 YYNGEE. This CDR3 is built from 15 residues. For the CDR3, the DNA is TGTGCCAGCAGCGTAGTTGGGACTAGCGTCGATGAGCAGTTCTTC. It translates to CASSVVGTSVDEQFF.

CDR3 loop: CASSRGGASGVTDTQYF. CDR3 DNA sequence: TGTGCCAGCAGCCGAGGGGGGGCTAGCGGGGTTACAGATACGCAGTATTTT. This chain links TRBV4-2 with TRBJ2-3; 9 bases agree with TRBD2. This CDR3 contains 17 residues. CDR1 is LGHNA and CDR2 is YNFKEQ in the germline V gene. The V gene end was trimmed by 4 bases and the J gene end by 3 bases; junction bases not matched to a gene: 11.

The gene calls are TRBV7-9 and TRBJ2-3, with 7 nucleotides matching TRBD2. The CDR3 has 15 amino acids. Germline CDR1 and CDR2: SEHNR and FQNEAQ (reference sequence). Trimming took 7 bases from V and 2 from J; bases not matched to a gene: 9. The CDR3 loop is CASNRAGSPTDTQYF. The CDR3 DNA is TGTGCCAGCAACCGAGCGGGATCCCCCACAGATACGCAGTATTTT.

The chain employs TRBV29-1 and TRBJ2-3, with a possible D match to TRBD2 (5 bases). Germline loops: CDR1 SQVTM, CDR2 ANQGSEA. The CDR3 loop spans 15 amino acids. Trimming pared 1 base from V and 9 bases from J, leaving 20 bases between. As DNA, the CDR3 is TGCAGCGTTGAAGTAGCAATCCCGGCTGCGGGCACGCAGTATTTT. Residues: CSVEVAIPAAGTQYF.

This clone was found a few times. The chain has TRBV10-3 and TRBJ1-5; D unresolved. CDR1 and CDR2 from the germline V gene are ENHRY and SYGVKD. Trimming shortened V by 6 bases and J by 5 bases, and 11 bases separated the two germline ends. CDR3 length: 13 residues. The CDR3 protein is CAIRAYRDQPQHF. DNA for the CDR3: TGTGCCATCAGGGCCTATCGGGATCAGCCCCAGCATTTT.